This record looks at one TCR beta chain sequence and its context. The sample is drawn from a study of identical twins' blood T cells. Trimming at V came to 7 bases and at J to 0 bases, leaving 14 bases not matched to a gene. This CDR3 contains 17 residues. Germline CDR1 LNHDA, CDR2 SQIVND (reference sequence). TCRdb analysed the 5' RACE reads with MiXCR anew, one entry per CDR3 protein. The table records 350,000 to 400,000 distinct CDR3 sequences, about 28% of them present only once. The sequence was obtained from a woman aged 18 to 49 in good health. Sequenced input: PBMCs. This sequence joins TRBV19 and TRBJ1-1, with 7 bases matching TRBD1. This CDR3 is CASTTFQGGLMNTEAFF. Written as DNA, the CDR3 is TGTGCCAGTACCACCTTCCAGGGGGGGTTAATGAACACTGAAGCTTTCTTT.